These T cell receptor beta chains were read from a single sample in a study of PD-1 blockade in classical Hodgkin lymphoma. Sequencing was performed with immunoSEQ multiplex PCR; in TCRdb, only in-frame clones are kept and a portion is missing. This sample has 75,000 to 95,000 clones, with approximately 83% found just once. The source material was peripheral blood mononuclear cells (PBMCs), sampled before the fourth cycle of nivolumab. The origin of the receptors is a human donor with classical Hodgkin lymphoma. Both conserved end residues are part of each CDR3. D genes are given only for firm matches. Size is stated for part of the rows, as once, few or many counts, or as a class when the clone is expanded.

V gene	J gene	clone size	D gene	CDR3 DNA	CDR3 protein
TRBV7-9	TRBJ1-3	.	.	TGTGCCAGCAGCTTAGAACAGCTGTCTGGAAACACCATATATTTT	CASSLEQLSGNTIYF
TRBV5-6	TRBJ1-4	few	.	TGTGCCAGCAGCTTGGGGCCAGGGTTAGGCGAAAAACTGTTTTTT	CASSLGPGLGEKLFF
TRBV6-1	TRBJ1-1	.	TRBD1	TGTGCCAGCAGTGAGGGACAGGGCGCTGAAGCTTTCTTT	CASSEGQGAEAFF
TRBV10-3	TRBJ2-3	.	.	TGTGCCACCACCCCGACAGCCGGAGGAGGGACGCAGTATTTT	CATTPTAGGGTQYF
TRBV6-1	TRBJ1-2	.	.	TGTGCCAGCACCCCGAGCGGGGCTAACTATGGCTACACCTTC	CASTPSGANYGYTF
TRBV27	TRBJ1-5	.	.	TGTGCCAGCAGTTTATACTGGAGGGGCGCGAACAATCAGCCCCAGCATTTT	CASSLYWRGANNQPQHF
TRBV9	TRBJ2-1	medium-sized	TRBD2	TGTGCCAGCAGCAGCAAGGGAGGGGAGACCTCCTACAATGAGCAGTTCTTC	CASSSKGGETSYNEQFF
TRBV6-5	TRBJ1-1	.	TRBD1	TGTGCCAGCAGATTCCGGACAGGGGCTTTCTTT	CASRFRTGAFF
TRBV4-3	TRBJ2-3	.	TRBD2	TGCGCCAGCAGCGCTAATTTAGGGGGACTAGCGGTAGATACGCAGTATTTT	CASSANLGGLAVDTQYF
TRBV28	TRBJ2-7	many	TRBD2	TGTGCCAGCAGTCCCCGGGACCGAGGACTAGCGAGTAGCGAGCAGTACTTC	CASSPRDRGLASSEQYF
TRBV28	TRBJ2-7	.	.	TGTGCCACCGTGGACAGTCCCTACGAGCAGTACTTC	CATVDSPYEQYF
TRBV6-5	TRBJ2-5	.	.	TGTGCCAGCAGTTTGGGGGGGCGAGAACAAGAGACCCAGTACTTC	CASSLGGREQETQYF
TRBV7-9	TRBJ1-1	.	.	TGTGCCAGCAGCCCTCTAAGGGAGAACACTGAAGCTTTCTTT	CASSPLRENTEAFF
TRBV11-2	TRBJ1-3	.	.	TGTGCCAGCAGCCGGAGCGGGGTTGCTGGAAACACCATATATTTT	CASSRSGVAGNTIYF
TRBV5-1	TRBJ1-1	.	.	TGCGCCAGCAGCCTCGAGGGTCCGGCTTTCTTT	CASSLEGPAFF
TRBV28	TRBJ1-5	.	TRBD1	TGTGCCAGCAGTTGGCCCGACAGGGTTGGCAATCAGCCCCAGCATTTT	CASSWPDRVGNQPQHF
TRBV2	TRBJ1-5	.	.	TGTGCCAGCAGTGAAGGAGGTTCCCGGCCCCAGCATTTT	CASSEGGSRPQHF
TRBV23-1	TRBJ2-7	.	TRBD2	TGCGCCAGCAGTCAACCTGAGGGCACTAGCGGGAGCCCCTACGAGCAGTACTTC	CASSQPEGTSGSPYEQYF
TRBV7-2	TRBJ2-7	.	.	TGTGCCAGCAGCTTAGAAGGGGCCGCAATGGGGCAGTACTTC	CASSLEGAAMGQYF
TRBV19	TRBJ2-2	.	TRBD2	TGTGCCAGCGCGGGACTAGCGGGAGTCGGGGAGCTGTTTTTT	CASAGLAGVGELFF
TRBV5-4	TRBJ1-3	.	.	TGTGCCAGCAGCTCGGGTGACTCTGGAAACACCATATATTTT	CASSSGDSGNTIYF
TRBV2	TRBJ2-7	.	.	TGTGTCAGCAAGTCGGCCCCACTAGCTTACGAGCAGTACTTC	CVSKSAPLAYEQYF